The 13 T cell receptor beta chains given below trace back to one sample, sequenced in a study of immune heterogeneity within non-small cell lung tumors. Multiplex PCR with 32 V and 13 J primers amplified TCR beta CDR3. TCRdb analysed the multiplex PCR reads with MiXCR anew, one entry per CDR3 protein. Of fewer than 25,000 distinct CDR3 sequences detected, 28% appear once; the ten largest clones hold 4.4%. Bulk tumor genomic DNA served as template, at roughly 600 ng per sample. Far-apart biopsies, several per primary tumor, were taken during surgery. The cohort was untreated, with newly diagnosed non-small cell lung cancer undergoing curative surgery. Material for sequencing was lung tumor tissue. These receptors originate from a middle-aged man with non-small cell lung cancer.

As regards this clonotype: Sequence at one end of the junction differs from germline and may be a read error. The V gene is TRBV11-3, the J gene TRBJ2-5; possible D gene TRBD2, 5 bases. CDR3 size: 13 residues. Germline V gives CDR1 SGHNT, CDR2 YENEEA. CDR3 coding DNA: TGTGCCAGCAGTTTAGCGAGTTCGAAGGCCCAGTACTTC. Its translation: CASSLASSKAQYF.

Comments on this clonotype: An end of the junction differs from the germline gene, which may be a read error. The rearrangement joins TRBV6-1 to TRBJ2-4; 9 positions match TRBD2. The CDR3 has 18 residues. CDR1 is MNHNS and CDR2 is SASEGT in the germline V gene. The CDR3 loop is CARSERAGGALAKNIQYF. As DNA, the CDR3 is TGTGCCAGGAGTGAACGAGCGGGAGGTGCCTTAGCCAAAAACATTCAGTACTTC.

By sample share, this clonotype is medium-sized. The chain links TRBV6-2 or TRBV6-3 to TRBJ2-7, with 7 bases lining up with TRBD2. The CDR3 runs 14 residues. The germline gives CDR1 MNHEY, CDR2 SVGEGT. The J segment lost 3 bases and the V segment lost 2 bases, leaving 4 bases of the junction unmatched. The CDR3 DNA follows: TGTGCCAGCAGTTACCCAGGGACTAACTACGAGCAGTACTTC. Translated, it gives CASSYPGTNYEQYF.

In its sample, this clonotype was seen a few times. The gene calls are TRBV7-9 and TRBJ1-3, with D unresolved. The CDR3 length is 16 residues. Per the germline V gene, CDR1 is SEHNR and CDR2 is FQNEAQ (reference sequence). V was cut by 5 bases and J by 0 bases, with 14 bases left in between. CDR3: CASSPRRTHSGNTIYF. DNA of the CDR3: TGTGCCAGCAGCCCCAGGCGGACCCACTCTGGAAACACCATATATTTT.

About this clonotype: A single base separates this from a much larger clone, so it may be a read error. The conserved closing phenylalanine or tryptophan is absent in this CDR3, likely reflecting a read error. The chain has TRBV3-1 and TRBJ2-7, with TRBD2 identical over 10 bases. CDR3 length: 15 amino acids. V shed 5 bases, J shed 4 bases, and the junction held 8 bases outside the gene matches. The germline V gene encodes CDR1 LGHDT and CDR2 YNNKEL (reference sequence). The CDR3 DNA is TGTGCCAGCAGCACTCGACTAGCGGGCGATTACGAGCAGTACTCC. This sequence encodes CASSTRLAGDYEQYS.

About this clonotype: Just one base apart from a much larger clone, this may be a read error. The rearrangement uses TRBV28 and TRBJ1-2; a weak D match, TRBD1 (6 bases). The CDR3 is made up of 16 amino acids. Germline CDR1 MDHEN, CDR2 SYDVKM. CDR3 DNA: TGTGCCAGCAGTGTCATACAGGGTAGATTTAACTTTGGCTACACCTTC. Translated, it gives CASSVIQGRFNFGYTF.

This clonotype appeared many times. V is TRBV19 and J is TRBJ2-7; D might be TRBD2 (5 bases). V was clipped by 0 bases and J by 11 bases, with 14 bases between them. The CDR3 spans 13 residues. Germline V CDR1 and CDR2: LNHDA, SQIVND (reference sequence). The CDR3 reads CASSIDLTRPKYF. In DNA, the CDR3 is TGTGCCAGTAGTATAGACCTTACTAGACCGAAGTACTTC. Variable domain in full (rest from reference TRBV19 and TRBJ2-7): DGGITQSPKYLFRKEGQNVTLSCEQNLNHDAMYWYRQDPGQGLRLIYYSQIVNDFQKGDIAEGYSVSREKKESFPLTVTSAQKNPTAFYLCASSIDLTRPKYFGPGTRLTVT.

This clonotype occurred once. Possible read error: a much larger clone is one base away. This chain links TRBV11-3 with TRBJ1-6, with TRBD1 as a possible D gene (5 bases). From germline, CDR1 is SGHNT and CDR2 YENEEA. The CDR3 covers 16 residues. This CDR3 is CASSLPRGRVNSPFHF. Written as DNA, the CDR3 is TGTGCCAGCAGCTTACCGAGGGGAAGGGTTAATTCACCCTTCCACTTT.

The chain couples TRBV25-1 to TRBJ2-1; maybe TRBD2 (5 bases). Germline loops: CDR1 MGHDK, CDR2 SYGVNS. This CDR3 spans 12 amino acids. V lost 4 bases and J 4 bases, leaving 5 bases between the germline ends. The CDR3 DNA sequence: TGTGCCAGCAGTGGACTATACAATGAGCAGTTCTTC. This gives the protein CASSGLYNEQFF.

V gene TRBV27 combines with J gene TRBJ2-3; the match to TRBD1 covers 7 bases. After removal of 8 bases from V and 7 bases from J, the junction contained 9 bases not matched to a gene. The germline V gene encodes CDR1 MNHEY and CDR2 SMNVEV (reference sequence). The CDR3 has 13 amino acids. This CDR3 reads CASGIGGANTQYF. The CDR3 nucleotides read TGTGCCAGCGGAATAGGGGGCGCGAATACGCAGTATTTT.

This clonotype was counted ten times or more. The V and J genes are TRBV5-6 and TRBJ2-2; D is uncertain. Germline CDR1 is SGHDT and CDR2 is YYEEEE. Trimming left V 5 bases short and J 6 bases short, with 8 bases between. This CDR3 has 12 residues. CDR3 protein: CASRSSPGELFF. The DNA of the CDR3 is TGTGCCAGCAGGAGTTCCCCCGGGGAGCTGTTTTTT.

This clonotype showed up many times. The chain combines TRBV19 with TRBJ2-7; D possibly corresponds to TRBD1 (5 bases). The germline CDR1 and CDR2 sequences are LNHDA and SQIVND (reference sequence). CDR3 length: 13 amino acids. Between the trimmed V and J ends, which lost 1 base and 2 bases, there was a span of 6 bases. The CDR3 sequence: CASSIGTPYEQYF. CDR3 DNA: TGTGCCAGTAGTATAGGGACACCCTACGAGCAGTACTTC.

With regard to this clonotype: A read error is possible here, since a much larger clone lies one base away. V gene TRBV20-1 combines with J gene TRBJ2-1; perhaps TRBD1 as D (5 bases). Looked up from germline, CDR1 is DFQATT and CDR2 is SNEGSKA (reference sequence). CDR3 size: 12 residues. Trimming took 2 bases from V and 7 from J, leaving 9 bases between them. The CDR3 DNA reads as TGCAGTGCTAGAAGCAGGGTAAATGAGCAGTTCTTC. Its protein product is CSARSRVNEQFF.